The T cell receptor beta chain described here comes from a study of early T cells in non-severe SARS-CoV-2 infection. Study details: Unsorted whole-blood RNA was sequenced in bulk, leaving chains unpaired. Whole-study findings and limits: Missing private and CD4 specificities, VDJdb matching favored anti-spike CD8 responses.

There are many counts of this clonotype. What it binds is not known. Individual cDNA molecules each received unique molecular identifiers attached to them. TCRdb processed the 5' RACE reads anew with MiXCR; each CDR3 protein has one entry. The sample shows some 60,000 distinct CDR3 sequences, roughly 10% of them seen only once. The CDR3 is 14 residues long. The V gene's germline CDR1 is MNHEY and CDR2 SMNVEV (reference sequence). Trimming took off 6 bases at V and 6 bases at J, with 16 bases between the two ends. The sequenced material came from whole blood. The origin of this receptor is an adult who was a healthcare worker with PCR-confirmed SARS-CoV-2 infection or an uninfected control (not recorded which). This chain connects TRBV27 to TRBJ2-3, with D possibly TRBD2 on 6 matching bases. This CDR3 is CASSYRDFIDTQYF. The CDR3 bases are TGTGCCAGCAGCTACCGGGACTTCATTGATACGCAGTATTTT.